This TCR beta chain derives from a study of T cells in Graves' hyperthyroidism and ophthalmopathy. Study-level findings and limits: In blood, most of the thyroid clonotypes expanded above 0.001 were also present.

Worth noting for this clonotype: Its target is not known.

Amplification targeted TCR beta CDR3 regions from RNA transcripts. A set of HTBI primers served as the primers for a first-round RT-PCR of the TCR CDR3. Using its own MiXCR run on the multiplex PCR reads, TCRdb lists one record per CDR3 protein. The repertoire holds around 800,000 distinct CDR3 sequences, with over 35% as singletons. This CDR3 contains 14 residues. With V trimmed by 4 bases and J by 4 bases, 2 bases remained unmatched. Germline V CDR1 and CDR2: MNHNS, SASEGT. A patient was excluded if there was uncontrolled infection, other autoimmune disease, pregnancy or lactation. Source material for PBMCs was more than 7.5 ml fresh peripheral blood.

Sequenced input: blood. The source of this sequence is a man aged 18-30 years with Graves' hyperthyroidism. J is TRBJ2-7 and V is TRBV6-1; 12 bases line up with TRBD2. The CDR3 coding sequence is TGTGCCAGCAGTGGACTAGCGGGAGAGTACGAGCAGTACTTC. Encoded protein: CASSGLAGEYEQYF.